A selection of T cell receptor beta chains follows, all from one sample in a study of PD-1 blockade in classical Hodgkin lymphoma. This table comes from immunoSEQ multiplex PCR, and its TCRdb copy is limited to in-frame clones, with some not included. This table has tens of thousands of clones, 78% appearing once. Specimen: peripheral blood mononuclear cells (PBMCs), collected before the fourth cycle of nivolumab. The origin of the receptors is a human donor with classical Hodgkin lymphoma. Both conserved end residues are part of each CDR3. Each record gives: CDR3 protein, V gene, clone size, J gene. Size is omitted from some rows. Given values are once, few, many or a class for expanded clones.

CDR3aa: CASSPTGVTNEQFF; v_gene: TRBV18; abundance: -; j_gene: TRBJ2-1
CDR3aa: CASTSGTGVPVGENIQYF; v_gene: TRBV19; abundance: -; j_gene: TRBJ2-4
CDR3aa: CASSIGGGYETQYF; v_gene: TRBV19; abundance: -; j_gene: TRBJ2-5
CDR3aa: CAISETAGNTIYF; v_gene: TRBV10-3; abundance: -; j_gene: TRBJ1-3
CDR3aa: CASSPKGGNGYTF; v_gene: TRBV7-8; abundance: once; j_gene: TRBJ1-2
CDR3aa: CASSQLPNYGYTF; v_gene: TRBV28; abundance: -; j_gene: TRBJ1-2
CDR3aa: CASSPRTGQGISNYGYTF; v_gene: TRBV7-2; abundance: -; j_gene: TRBJ1-2
CDR3aa: CASSPTGNTIYF; v_gene: TRBV4-1; abundance: -; j_gene: TRBJ1-3
CDR3aa: CAWSSGGRALAKNIQYF; v_gene: TRBV30; abundance: -; j_gene: TRBJ2-4
CDR3aa: CASSQDTPPGRSHEQYF; v_gene: TRBV4-2; abundance: -; j_gene: TRBJ2-7
CDR3aa: CASSEGDRGPTNEKLFF; v_gene: TRBV5-1; abundance: -; j_gene: TRBJ1-4
CDR3aa: CAISQGSGTTTEAFF; v_gene: TRBV10-3; abundance: -; j_gene: TRBJ1-1
CDR3aa: CASSPQLGTGFNQPQHF; v_gene: TRBV7-2; abundance: -; j_gene: TRBJ1-5
CDR3aa: CASSLVGAGRETQYF; v_gene: TRBV7-2; abundance: -; j_gene: TRBJ2-5
CDR3aa: CASSLDPPGTSGSTDTQYF; v_gene: TRBV7-2; abundance: -; j_gene: TRBJ2-3
CDR3aa: CASSLMAGVIAEQYF; v_gene: TRBV11-2; abundance: -; j_gene: TRBJ2-7
CDR3aa: CASSLSHGAGNTEAFF; v_gene: TRBV28; abundance: -; j_gene: TRBJ1-1
CDR3aa: CASSLDVDNSPLHF; v_gene: TRBV7-9; abundance: -; j_gene: TRBJ1-6
CDR3aa: CASAASTDTQYF; v_gene: TRBV5-5; abundance: -; j_gene: TRBJ2-3
CDR3aa: CASSPSEHYEQYF; v_gene: TRBV6-1; abundance: -; j_gene: TRBJ2-7
CDR3aa: CASSPRDAGSPAFF; v_gene: TRBV18; abundance: -; j_gene: TRBJ1-1
CDR3aa: CASSLDRATSGNTIYF; v_gene: TRBV7-6; abundance: -; j_gene: TRBJ1-3
CDR3aa: CASSWTSGSSYEQYF; v_gene: TRBV11-2; abundance: -; j_gene: TRBJ2-7
CDR3aa: CASSFDLNYGYTF; v_gene: TRBV5-5; abundance: -; j_gene: TRBJ1-2
CDR3aa: CASSSLAGSYEQYF; v_gene: TRBV27; abundance: once; j_gene: TRBJ2-7
CDR3aa: CAISERGQRNEQFF; v_gene: TRBV10-3; abundance: -; j_gene: TRBJ2-1
CDR3aa: CAGGFNTEGYTF; v_gene: TRBV2; abundance: few; j_gene: TRBJ1-2
CDR3aa: CAWILNWQQGLSTDTQYF; v_gene: TRBV30; abundance: -; j_gene: TRBJ2-3
CDR3aa: CATYRGASTDTQYF; v_gene: TRBV6-1; abundance: -; j_gene: TRBJ2-3
CDR3aa: CASSLALAGGITGELFF; v_gene: TRBV28; abundance: once; j_gene: TRBJ2-2